This TCR beta chain was recovered during a study of T cell repertoires in cytomegalovirus infection. On the study more broadly: A matching HLA type, together with CMV infection, was signaled by public TCR beta signatures. Study-level points and caveats: Individuals carrying CMV plus the relevant HLA were identified by cumulative frequency of public TCR beta families. There were HLA-C-restricted CMV-specific TCR beta clonotypes dominating the ex vivo response.

CDR1 and CDR2 from the germline V gene are SGHDT and YYEEEE. The CDR3 loop spans 15 amino acids. The V gene end was trimmed by 4 bases and the J gene end by 4 bases; junction bases not matched to a gene: 7. TCRdb recomputed calls from the reads with MiXCR, one row per CDR3 protein. The sample carries some 700,000 distinct CDR3 sequences, roughly a third recorded once. Concerning this clonotype: What it binds is unknown.

The receptor was isolated from a human donor in good health (CMV status not recorded). Some clones in this sample may be carry-over from other donors' samples. The rearrangement uses TRBV5-6 and TRBJ2-3; 9 nucleotides align to TRBD2. The sample consisted of PBMCs. CDR3 bases: TGTGCCAGCAGCCCGGGACTAGCTTTAGCAGATACGCAGTATTTT. Protein product: CASSPGLALADTQYF.